The next 17 T cell receptor beta chains were all read from a single sample in a study of CXCR3-negative and CXCR3-positive naive CD8 T cells. The antigens for these receptors are not known. Points from the study as a whole: In CXCR3-positive naive cells, the TRB CDR3s were more hydrophobic than in CXCR3-negative naive cells.

The authors prepared UMI-labeled TRB cDNA libraries by 5' RACE. After re-calling the 5' RACE reads, TCRdb lists one entry per CDR3 protein, DNA absent. The sample's table shows about 89,000 distinct CDR3 sequences. The sequenced sample was naive CXCR3+ CD8+ T cells from blood. As to subset: CD45RO-CCR7+CD27+CD95- naive CD8+ T cells expressing CXCR3 (TNR3+). The receptor set was obtained from a human donor in good health. Some clones in this sample may be carry-over from other donors' samples.

The chain is built from TRBV7-9 and TRBJ1-2; TCRdb picks TRBD1, but there is no DNA to check that call. Germline V CDR1 and CDR2: SEHNR, FQNEAQ (reference sequence). This CDR3 has 15 amino acids. CDR3 sequence: CASSFPGDGPYGYTF.

V is TRBV18 and J is TRBJ1-1; TCRdb's assignment of TRBD1 cannot be checked, as there is no DNA. Germline loops: CDR1 KGHSH, CDR2 LQKENI. The CDR3 sequence is 12 residues long. Here the CDR3 reads CASSPGQGEAFF.

CDR3: CSARDLKGGEQYF. The V gene is TRBV20-1, the J gene TRBJ2-7. Germline loops: CDR1 DFQATT, CDR2 SNEGSKA (reference sequence). The CDR3 loop spans 13 amino acids.

This chain's CDR3 is CASSPRGLATEAFF. The chain links TRBV7-6 to TRBJ1-1; the TCRdb D gene call, TRBD1, has no DNA to confirm it. This CDR3 has 14 amino acids. Germline CDR1 is SGHVS and CDR2 is FNYEAQ.

V is TRBV19 and J is TRBJ2-1. The CDR3 spans 12 residues. Germline V lookup: CDR1 LNHDA, CDR2 SQIVND (reference sequence). CDR3 region: CASSIPVGEQFF.

The chain uses TRBV6-2 or TRBV6-3 and TRBJ1-1; checking the TCRdb D call of TRBD1 is not possible without DNA. The CDR3 loop spans 15 amino acids. Germline values: CDR1 MNHEY, CDR2 SVGEGT. CDR3 sequence reads: CATAFHETGGSEAFF.

The V and J genes are TRBV20-1 and TRBJ2-3. The CDR3 has 13 residues. Germline CDR1 DFQATT, CDR2 SNEGSKA (reference sequence). The CDR3 loop reads CSASLGDLITQYF.

The CDR3 reads CASSDSPDNEQFF. The chain combines TRBV6-4 with TRBJ2-1; TCRdb's D gene call, TRBD1, goes unchecked for lack of DNA. Germline values: CDR1 MRHNA, CDR2 SNTAGT. The CDR3 is 13 amino acids.

The chain couples TRBV7-6 to TRBJ2-1. Germline-derived CDR1 and CDR2 are SGHVS and FNYEAQ. This CDR3 comprises 15 residues. The CDR3 spells CASSDNLGPYNEQFF.

The chain employs TRBV7-9 and TRBJ1-2. Germline CDR1 reads SEHNR; CDR2 reads FQNEAQ (reference sequence). CDR3 size: 17 residues. CDR3 sequence reads: CASSPSGGAGLRYGYTF.

The rearrangement uses TRBV29-1 and TRBJ2-1; TCRdb reports TRBD2, a call that lacks DNA to check it against. CDR1 and CDR2 (germline): SQVTM, ANQGSEA. The CDR3 loop spans 14 amino acids. CDR3 in amino acids: CSVETSGVYNEQFF.

The genes are TRBV28 and TRBJ1-6; TCRdb calls TRBD1, which cannot be checked without DNA. The CDR3 is 14 amino acids. Germline values: CDR1 MDHEN, CDR2 SYDVKM. CDR3 residues: CASSFRGQRSPLHF.

The chain recombines TRBV6-5 with TRBJ1-6; as DNA is missing, the TRBD1 call by TCRdb cannot be tested. The CDR3 loop spans 16 amino acids. Germline V gives CDR1 MNHEY, CDR2 SVGAGI. The CDR3 spells CASSYYRDRGDSPLHF.

This chain joins TRBV29-1 and TRBJ2-1; TCRdb picks TRBD1, but there is no DNA to check that call. The CDR3 has 12 residues. Per germline, CDR1 SQVTM and CDR2 ANQGSEA. CDR3 amino acids: CSVDRGGDEQFF.

The V and J genes are TRBV12-3 or TRBV12-4 and TRBJ2-7; the D call of TRBD1 rests on TCRdb alone, since no DNA is present to check it. This CDR3 has 13 residues. The CDR3 sequence is CASSFRGTDEQYF.

The gene calls are TRBV7-9 and TRBJ1-3. The length of the CDR3 is 12 residues. The germline gives CDR1 SEHNR, CDR2 FQNEAQ (reference sequence). The CDR3 reads CASSGQGNTIYF.

This rearrangement joins TRBV27 to TRBJ2-7. This CDR3 has 14 amino acids. The germline V gene encodes CDR1 MNHEY and CDR2 SMNVEV (reference sequence). The CDR3 region is CASSLKGYSYEQYF.